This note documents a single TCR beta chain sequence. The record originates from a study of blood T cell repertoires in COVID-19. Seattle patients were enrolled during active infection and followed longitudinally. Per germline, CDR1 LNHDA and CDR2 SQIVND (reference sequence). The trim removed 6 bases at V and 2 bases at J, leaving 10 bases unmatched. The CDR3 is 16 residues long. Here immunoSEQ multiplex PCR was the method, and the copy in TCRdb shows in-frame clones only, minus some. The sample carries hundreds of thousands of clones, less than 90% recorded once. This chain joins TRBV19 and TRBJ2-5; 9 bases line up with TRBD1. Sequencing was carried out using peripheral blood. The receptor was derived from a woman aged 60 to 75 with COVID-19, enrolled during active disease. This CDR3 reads CASRQYGTGQQETQYF. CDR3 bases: TGTGCCAGTAGACAGTACGGGACAGGGCAACAAGAGACCCAGTACTTC.